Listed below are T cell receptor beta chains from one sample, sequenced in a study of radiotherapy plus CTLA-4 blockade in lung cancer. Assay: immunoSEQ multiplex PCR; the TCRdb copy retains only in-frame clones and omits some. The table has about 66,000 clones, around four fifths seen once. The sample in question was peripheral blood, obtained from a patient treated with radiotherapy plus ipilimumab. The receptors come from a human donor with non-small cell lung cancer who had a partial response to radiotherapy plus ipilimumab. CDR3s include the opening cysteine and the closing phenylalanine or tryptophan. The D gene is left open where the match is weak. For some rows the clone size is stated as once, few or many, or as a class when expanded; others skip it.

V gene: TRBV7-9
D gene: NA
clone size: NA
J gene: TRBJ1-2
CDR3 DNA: TGTGCCAGCAGACTGGTCGGGGGGAGCCATGGCTACACCTTC
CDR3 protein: CASRLVGGSHGYTF

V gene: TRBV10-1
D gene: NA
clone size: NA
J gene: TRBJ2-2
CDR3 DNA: TGCGCCAGCAGTGAGTTTAGGGGAGGCGGGGAGCTGTTTTTT
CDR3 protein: CASSEFRGGGELFF

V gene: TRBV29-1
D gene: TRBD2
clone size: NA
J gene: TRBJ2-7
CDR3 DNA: TGCAGCGTTGGTGAAGCGGGGAACGGCTACGAGCAGTACTTC
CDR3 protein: CSVGEAGNGYEQYF

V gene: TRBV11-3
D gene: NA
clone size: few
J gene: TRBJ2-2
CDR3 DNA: TGTGCCAGCAGCTTACTCCCCGGGGAGCTGTTTTTT
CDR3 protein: CASSLLPGELFF

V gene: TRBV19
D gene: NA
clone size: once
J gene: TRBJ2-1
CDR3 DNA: TGTGCCAGTAGTATCAGGGTAAATGAGCAGTTCTTC
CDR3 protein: CASSIRVNEQFF

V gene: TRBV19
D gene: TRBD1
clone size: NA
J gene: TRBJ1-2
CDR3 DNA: TGTGCCAGTAGTACTTGGGACAGAAACTATGGCTACACCTTC
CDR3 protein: CASSTWDRNYGYTF

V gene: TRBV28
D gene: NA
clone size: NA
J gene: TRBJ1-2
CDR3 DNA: TGTGCCAGCAGTTCCCCCCCGGGAGGGTCCCCTGGCTACACCTTC
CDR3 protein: CASSSPPGGSPGYTF

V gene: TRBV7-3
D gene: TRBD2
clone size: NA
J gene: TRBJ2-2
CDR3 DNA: TGTGCCAGCAGGTGGACTAGCGGTGGCACCGGGGAGCTGTTTTTT
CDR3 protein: CASRWTSGGTGELFF

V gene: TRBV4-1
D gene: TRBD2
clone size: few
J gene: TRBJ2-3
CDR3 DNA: TGCGCCAGCAGCCAAGATCTGTCCGGGAGGGCAGATACGCAGTATTTT
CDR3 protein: CASSQDLSGRADTQYF

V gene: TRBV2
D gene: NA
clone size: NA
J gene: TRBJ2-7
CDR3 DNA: TGTGCCAGCAGTGAAACCAGGATAACGTACTTC
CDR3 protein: CASSETRITYF

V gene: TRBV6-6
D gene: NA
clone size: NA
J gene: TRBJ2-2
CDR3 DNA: TGTGCCAGCAGTTTAAGGGGCACCGGGGAGCTGTTTTTT
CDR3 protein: CASSLRGTGELFF

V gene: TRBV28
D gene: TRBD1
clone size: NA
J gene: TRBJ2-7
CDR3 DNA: TGTGCCAGCCACCGGGACAGGGGGCGGTACGAGCAGTACTTC
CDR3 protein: CASHRDRGRYEQYF

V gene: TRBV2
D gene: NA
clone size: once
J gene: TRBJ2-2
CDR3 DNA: TGTGCCAGCAAGTTTGAGCGGAGCAACACCGGGGAGCTGTTTTTT
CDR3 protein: CASKFERSNTGELFF

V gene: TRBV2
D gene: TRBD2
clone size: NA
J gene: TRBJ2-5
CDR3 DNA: TGTGCCAGCAGGCTAGCGGGAGATGTGAAGACCCAGTACTTC
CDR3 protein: CASRLAGDVKTQYF

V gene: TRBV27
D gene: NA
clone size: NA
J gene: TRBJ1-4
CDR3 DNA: TGTGCCAGCAGTTCAACGGACTCAAATGAAAAACTGTTTTTT
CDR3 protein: CASSSTDSNEKLFF

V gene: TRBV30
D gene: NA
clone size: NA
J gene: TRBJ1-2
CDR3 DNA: TGTGCCTGGAGCCCCAGGGTATTTTACTATGGCTACACCTTC
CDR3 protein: CAWSPRVFYYGYTF

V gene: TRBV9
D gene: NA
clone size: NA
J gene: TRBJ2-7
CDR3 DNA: TGTGCCAGCAGCGTCACAGAGATTAGCTCCTACGAGCAGTACTTC
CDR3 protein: CASSVTEISSYEQYF

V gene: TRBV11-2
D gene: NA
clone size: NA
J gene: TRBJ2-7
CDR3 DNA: TGTGCCAGCAGCTTCTTAGACTACGAGCAGTACTTC
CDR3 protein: CASSFLDYEQYF

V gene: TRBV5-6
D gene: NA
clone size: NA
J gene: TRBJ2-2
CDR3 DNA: TGTGCCAGCAGCTTGGGGCGGGCCGGGGAGCTGTTTTTT
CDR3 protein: CASSLGRAGELFF

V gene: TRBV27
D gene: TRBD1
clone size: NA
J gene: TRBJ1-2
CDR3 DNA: TGTGCCAGCAGTTTACGCGGACAGGTCCGCGCTAACTATGGCTACACCTTC
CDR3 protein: CASSLRGQVRANYGYTF

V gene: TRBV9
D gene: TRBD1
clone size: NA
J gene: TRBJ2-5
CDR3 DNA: TGTGCCAGCAGCGTCCTGACAGGGGGAAGAGCTGTCCAGTACTTC
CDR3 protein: CASSVLTGGRAVQYF

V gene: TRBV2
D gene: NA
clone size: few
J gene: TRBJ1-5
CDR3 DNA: TGTGCCAGCAGGAGCGGGGGCGCAAGTCAGCCCCAGCATTTT
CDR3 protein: CASRSGGASQPQHF

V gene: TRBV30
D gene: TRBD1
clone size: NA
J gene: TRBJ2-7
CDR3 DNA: TGTGCCTGGTTAGGACAGGGGTCTTCCGAGCAGTACTTC
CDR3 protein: CAWLGQGSSEQYF

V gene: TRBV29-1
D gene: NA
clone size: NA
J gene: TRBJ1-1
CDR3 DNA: TGCAGCGTTGAAGTACCCCGGGGGGCGTTCACTGAAGCTTTCTTT
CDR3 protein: CSVEVPRGAFTEAFF

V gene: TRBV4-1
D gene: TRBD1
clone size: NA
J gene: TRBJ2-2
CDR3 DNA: TGCGCCAGCAGCCGGGACAGGGGAACCGGGGAGCTGTTTTTT
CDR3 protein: CASSRDRGTGELFF

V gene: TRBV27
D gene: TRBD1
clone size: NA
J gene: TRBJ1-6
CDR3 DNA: TGTGCCAGCAGGCGGGACAGGGAAAATTCACCCCTCCACTTT
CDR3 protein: CASRRDRENSPLHF

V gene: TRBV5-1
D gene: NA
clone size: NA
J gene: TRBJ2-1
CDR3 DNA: TGCGCCAGCAGCTTGTTGGGCCGGATTGCCTACAATGAGCAGTTCTTC
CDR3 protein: CASSLLGRIAYNEQFF

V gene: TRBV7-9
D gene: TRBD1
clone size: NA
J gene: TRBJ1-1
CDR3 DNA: TGTGCCAGCAGCTTAGGGACAGGGCGAGCTTTCTTT
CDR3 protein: CASSLGTGRAFF

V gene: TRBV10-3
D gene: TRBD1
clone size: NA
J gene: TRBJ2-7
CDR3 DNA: TGTGCCATCAGTGTTGGGCAGGGGGATCACGAGCAGTACTTC
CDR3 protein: CAISVGQGDHEQYF

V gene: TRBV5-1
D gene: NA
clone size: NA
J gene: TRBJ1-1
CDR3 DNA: TGCGCCAGCAGCTTGGAAGGTAGGCGGAGCACTGAAGCTTTCTTT
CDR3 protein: CASSLEGRRSTEAFF

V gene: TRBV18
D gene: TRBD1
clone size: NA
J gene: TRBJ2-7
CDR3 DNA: TGTGCCAGCTCTCTTGGGGGACAGGCAACCTACGAGCAGTACTTC
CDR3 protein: CASSLGGQATYEQYF

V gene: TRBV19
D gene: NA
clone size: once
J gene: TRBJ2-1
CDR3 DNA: TGTGCCAGTAGTATAGGCCCTAGGAATGAGCAGTTCTTC
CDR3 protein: CASSIGPRNEQFF

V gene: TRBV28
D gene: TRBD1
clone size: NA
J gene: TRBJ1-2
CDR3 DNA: TGTGCCAGCAGTCTCCGGGACAGATACTATGGCTACACCTTC
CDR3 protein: CASSLRDRYYGYTF

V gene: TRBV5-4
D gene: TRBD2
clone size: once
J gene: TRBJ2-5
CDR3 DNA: TGTGCCAGCAGCTTGGCTAGCGGGAGGGGTCGCGAGACCCAGTACTTC
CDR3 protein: CASSLASGRGRETQYF

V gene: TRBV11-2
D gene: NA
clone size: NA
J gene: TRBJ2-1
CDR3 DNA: TGTGCCAGCAGCTTAGTTGGCAGGGACTCCTACAATGAGCAGTTCTTC
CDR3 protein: CASSLVGRDSYNEQFF

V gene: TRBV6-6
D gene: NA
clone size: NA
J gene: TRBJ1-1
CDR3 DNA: TGTGCCAGCAGTTACGATGGGGCCAGGACTGAAGCTTTCTTT
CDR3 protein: CASSYDGARTEAFF

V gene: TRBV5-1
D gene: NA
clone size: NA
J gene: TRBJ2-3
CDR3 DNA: TGCGCCAGCAGCTTGGTCCTAGCGTGGTCGGATACGCAGTATTTT
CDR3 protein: CASSLVLAWSDTQYF

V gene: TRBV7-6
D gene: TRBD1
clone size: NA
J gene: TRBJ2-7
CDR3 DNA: TGTGCCAGCAGCTTTGGACAGGGATCCTACGAGCAGTACTTC
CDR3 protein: CASSFGQGSYEQYF

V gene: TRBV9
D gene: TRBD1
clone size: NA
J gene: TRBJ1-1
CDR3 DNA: TGTGCCAGCAGCGCGGACAGGGGGCCGAACACTGAAGCTTTCTTT
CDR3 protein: CASSADRGPNTEAFF

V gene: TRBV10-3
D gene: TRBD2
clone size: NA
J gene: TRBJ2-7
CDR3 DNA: TGTGCCATCAGCCGGGGGGACCGAGTACCCTACGAGCAGTACTTC
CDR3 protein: CAISRGDRVPYEQYF

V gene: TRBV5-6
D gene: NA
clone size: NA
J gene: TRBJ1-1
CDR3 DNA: TGTGCCAGCAGCTGGGGCGCGGCTGAAGCTTTCTTT
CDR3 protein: CASSWGAAEAFF

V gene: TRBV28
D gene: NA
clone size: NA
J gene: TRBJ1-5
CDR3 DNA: TGTGCCAGCATAGGGGGACGGACCTTCAATCAGCCCCAGCATTTT
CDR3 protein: CASIGGRTFNQPQHF

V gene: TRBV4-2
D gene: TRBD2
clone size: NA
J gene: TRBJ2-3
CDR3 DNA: TGTGCCAGCAGCCAAGTGTCTAGCGGCCCGGGAGATACGCAGTATTTT
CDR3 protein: CASSQVSSGPGDTQYF

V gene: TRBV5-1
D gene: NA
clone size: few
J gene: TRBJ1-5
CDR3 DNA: TGCGCCAGCAGCTTGGACAGTGTTAATCAGCCCCAGCATTTT
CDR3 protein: CASSLDSVNQPQHF

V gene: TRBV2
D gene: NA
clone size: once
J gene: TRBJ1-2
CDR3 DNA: TGTGCCAGCAGTGAGATCGGTGCTTTTGGGGGCGGCTACACCTTC
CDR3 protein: CASSEIGAFGGGYTF

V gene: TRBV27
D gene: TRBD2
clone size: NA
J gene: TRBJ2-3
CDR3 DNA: TGTGCCAGCAGTTTATCGGCCGGGACTAGTACAGATACGCAGTATTTT
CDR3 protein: CASSLSAGTSTDTQYF